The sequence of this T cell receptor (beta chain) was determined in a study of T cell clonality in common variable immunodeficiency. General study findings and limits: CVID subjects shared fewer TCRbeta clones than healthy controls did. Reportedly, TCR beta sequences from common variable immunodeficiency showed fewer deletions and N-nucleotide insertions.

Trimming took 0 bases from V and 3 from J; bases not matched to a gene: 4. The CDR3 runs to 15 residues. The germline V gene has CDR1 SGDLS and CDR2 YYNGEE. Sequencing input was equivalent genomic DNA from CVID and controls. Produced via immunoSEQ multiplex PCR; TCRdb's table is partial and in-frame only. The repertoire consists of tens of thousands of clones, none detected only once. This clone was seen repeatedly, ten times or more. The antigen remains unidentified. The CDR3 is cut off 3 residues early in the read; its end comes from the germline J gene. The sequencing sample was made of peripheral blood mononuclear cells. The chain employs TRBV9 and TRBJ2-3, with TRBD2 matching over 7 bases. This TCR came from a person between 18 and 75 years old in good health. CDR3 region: CASSVEAGKTDTQYF. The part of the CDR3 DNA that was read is TGTGCCAGCAGCGTAGAAGCGGGGAAGACAGATACG. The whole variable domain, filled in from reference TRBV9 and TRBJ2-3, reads DSGVTQTPKHLITATGQRVTLRCSPRSGDLSVYWYQQSLDQGLQFLIQYYNGEERAKGNILERFSAQQFPDLHSELNLSSLELGDSALYFCASSVEAGKTDTQYFGPGTRLTVL.